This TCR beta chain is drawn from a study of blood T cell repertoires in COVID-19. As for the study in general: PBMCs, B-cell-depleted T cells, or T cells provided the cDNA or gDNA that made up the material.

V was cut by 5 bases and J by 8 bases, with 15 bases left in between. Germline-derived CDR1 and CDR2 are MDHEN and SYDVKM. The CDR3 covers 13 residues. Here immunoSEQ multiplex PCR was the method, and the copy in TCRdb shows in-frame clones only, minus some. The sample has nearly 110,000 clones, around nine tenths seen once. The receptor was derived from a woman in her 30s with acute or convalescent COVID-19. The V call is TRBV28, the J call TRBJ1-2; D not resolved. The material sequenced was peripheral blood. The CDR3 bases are TGTGCCAGCAGTCCCGGGAGGGTCGGAGGCTACACCTTC. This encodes CASSPGRVGGYTF.